This TCR beta chain was sequenced for a study of T cell responses to AZD1222 COVID-19 vaccine. General study points: Recipients of AZD1222 seropositive at baseline numbered only five or six. Clonal diversity was possibly underestimated, and white British individuals and females predominated among donors. Per reports, nearly half of all spike-specific TCRs target regions that are unmutated in variants.

Comment on this clone: No antigen is known for it.

Trimming cost V 1 base and J 6 bases, with 4 bases left between them. The CDR3 consists of 11 residues. CDR1 SGHNT and CDR2 YENEEA come from the germline V gene. Data came from immunoSEQ multiplex PCR; TCRdb stores just in-frame clones and leaves some out. The sample has tens of thousands of clones; roughly 88% are singletons. The sample consisted of peripheral blood, taken 28 days after the second AZD1222 dose. This receptor was identified in an adult who received the AZD1222 COVID-19 vaccine. This chain joins TRBV11-3 and TRBJ2-7; D gene uncertain. The CDR3 spells CASSLGPEQYF. DNA for the CDR3: TGTGCCAGCAGCTTAGGGCCCGAGCAGTACTTC.